This T cell receptor beta chain was captured by sequencing in a study of blood T cell repertoires in COVID-19. Whole-study context: Some COVID-19 samples were acute and others convalescent; all came from the United States, Italy and Spain. T cells, B-cell-depleted T cells, or PBMCs provided the cDNA or gDNA that served as material.

The germline V and J ends were trimmed by 0 bases and 4 bases, with 3 bases remaining between them. The germline V gene encodes CDR1 LGHNA and CDR2 YSLEER. The CDR3 has 13 amino acids. Measured with immunoSEQ multiplex PCR; TCRdb has only the in-frame clones, and not every one. Among 150,000 to 200,000 clones listed, roughly nine tenths were seen once. The material sequenced was peripheral blood. This clonotype was sampled from a man younger than 35 who had recovered from COVID-19. V usage is TRBV4-3 and J usage is TRBJ2-2; D uncertain. The CDR3 DNA reads as TGCGCCAGCAGCCAAGAGGCCACCGGGGAGCTGTTTTTT. Translated, it gives CASSQEATGELFF.